One and the same sample provided the 4 T cell receptor beta chains below, sequenced in a study of OX40 agonist ivuxolimab in advanced cancers. Sequenced by immunoSEQ multiplex PCR; TCRdb stores in-frame clones only, minus some. Among 34,000 or so clones listed, 90% to 95% were seen once. The sequencing here drew on CD4+ or CD8+ T cells sorted from blood, taken in a trial of the OX40 agonist ivuxolimab. The receptors stem from an adult with an advanced solid tumor such as melanoma, head and neck, liver or kidney cancer.

The chain uses TRBV11-3 and TRBJ1-1; no definite D call. Germline loops: CDR1 SGHNT, CDR2 YENEEA. The CDR3 loop spans 13 amino acids. The germline V and J ends were trimmed by 0 bases and 8 bases, with 10 bases remaining between them. CDR3 residues: CASSLDNGFEAFF. DNA for the CDR3: TGTGCCAGCAGCTTAGATAACGGGTTCGAAGCTTTCTTT.

The chain is built from TRBV4-1 and TRBJ1-5; D might be TRBD1 (6 bases). V was trimmed by 1 base and J by 0 bases, leaving 13 bases between them. This CDR3 region has 17 residues. Per the germline V gene, CDR1 is MGHRA and CDR2 is YSYEKL. The CDR3: CASSQAPRDTSNQPQHF. CDR3 in DNA: TGCGCCAGCAGCCAAGCCCCCCGGGACACTAGCAATCAGCCCCAGCATTTT.

This clone was observed a single time. The chain links TRBV6-1 to TRBJ1-4; D might be TRBD1 (5 bases). CDR3 length: 17 residues. Germline V gene data show CDR1 as MNHNS and CDR2 as SASEGT. With 2 bases removed from V and 8 bases from J, the gap between germline ends came to 21 bases. CDR3 loop: CASSEQLPFQGEEKLFF. The CDR3, as DNA: TGTGCCAGCAGTGAACAGCTCCCGTTCCAGGGAGAAGAAAAACTGTTTTTT.

CDR3 in DNA: TGTGCCAGCAGCCCCCGTATGGCAGAACAAGAGACCCAGTACTTC. It codes for CASSPRMAEQETQYF. This chain uses TRBV11-1 with TRBJ2-5; no clear D. The V gene lost 5 bases and the J gene lost 2 bases, with 15 bases spanning the gap. Per germline, CDR1 SGHAT and CDR2 FQDESV (reference sequence). The CDR3 has 15 residues.